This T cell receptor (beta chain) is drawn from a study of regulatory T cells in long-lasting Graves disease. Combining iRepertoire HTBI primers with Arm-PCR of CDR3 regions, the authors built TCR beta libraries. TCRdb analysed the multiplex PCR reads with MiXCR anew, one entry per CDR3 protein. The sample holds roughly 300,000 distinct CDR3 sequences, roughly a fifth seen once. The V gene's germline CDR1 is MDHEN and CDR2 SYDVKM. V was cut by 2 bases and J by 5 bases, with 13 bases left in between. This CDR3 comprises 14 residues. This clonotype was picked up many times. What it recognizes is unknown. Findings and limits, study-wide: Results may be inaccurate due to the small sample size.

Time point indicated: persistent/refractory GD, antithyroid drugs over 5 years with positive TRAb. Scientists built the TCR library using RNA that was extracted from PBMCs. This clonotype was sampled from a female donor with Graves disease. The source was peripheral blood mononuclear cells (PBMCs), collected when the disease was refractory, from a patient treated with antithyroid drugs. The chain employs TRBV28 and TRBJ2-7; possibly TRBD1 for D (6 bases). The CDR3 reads CASSLVQGMDEQYF. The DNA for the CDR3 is TGTGCCAGCAGTTTAGTACAGGGAATGGACGAGCAGTACTTC.